This T cell receptor beta chain was profiled in a study of response to subunit inactivated influenza vaccine. Study-level findings and limits: T cells newly recruited by each seasonal influenza vaccination are few, the authors suggested.

J lost 2 bases, V lost 7 bases, and 7 bases had no gene match. The CDR3 runs 15 residues. CDR1 MNHNS and CDR2 SASEGT come from the germline V gene. This clonotype was seen only a few times. Its matching antigen is unknown. A single record per CDR3 protein comes from TCRdb applying MiXCR to the RT-PCR reads. There are about 160,000 distinct CDR3 sequences in the sample; approximately 10% occur only once, and roughly 12% lies in the top ten. Specimen: non-naive T cells sorted from PBMCs, collected more than 35 days after vaccination. The clonotype originates from a man aged 45-65 years who received an inactivated influenza vaccine. The chain is built from TRBV6-1 and TRBJ1-5; 8 bases fit TRBD1. The CDR3: CASTHGQGGNQPQHF. CDR3 nucleotide sequence: TGTGCCAGCACCCACGGACAGGGTGGCAATCAGCCCCAGCATTTT.